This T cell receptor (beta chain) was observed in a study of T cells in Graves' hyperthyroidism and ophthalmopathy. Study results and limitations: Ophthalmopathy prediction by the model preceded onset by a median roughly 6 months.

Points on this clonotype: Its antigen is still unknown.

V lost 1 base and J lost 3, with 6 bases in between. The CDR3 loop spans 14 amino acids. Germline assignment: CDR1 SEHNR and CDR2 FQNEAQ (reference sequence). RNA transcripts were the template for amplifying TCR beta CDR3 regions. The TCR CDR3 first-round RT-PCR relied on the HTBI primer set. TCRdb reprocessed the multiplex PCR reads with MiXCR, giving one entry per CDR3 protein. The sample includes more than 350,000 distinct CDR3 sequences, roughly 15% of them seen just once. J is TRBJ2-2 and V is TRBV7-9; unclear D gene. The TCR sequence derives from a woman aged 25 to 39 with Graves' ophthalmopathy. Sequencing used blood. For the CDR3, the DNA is TGTGCCAGCAGCTTAGGGACGTACACCGGGGAGCTGTTTTTT. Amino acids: CASSLGTYTGELFF.